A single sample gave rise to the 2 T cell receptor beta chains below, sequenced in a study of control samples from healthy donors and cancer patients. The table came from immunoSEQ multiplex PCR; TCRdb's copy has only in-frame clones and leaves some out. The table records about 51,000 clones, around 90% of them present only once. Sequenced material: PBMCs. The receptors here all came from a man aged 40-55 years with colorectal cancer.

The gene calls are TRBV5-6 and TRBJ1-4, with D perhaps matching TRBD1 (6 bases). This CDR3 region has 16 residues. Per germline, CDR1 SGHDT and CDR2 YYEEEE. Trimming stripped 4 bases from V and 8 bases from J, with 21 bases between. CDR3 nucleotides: TGTGCCAGCAGCCGGAGGGGGGCAGGCCGATCCGAAAAACTGTTTTTT. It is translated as CASSRRGAGRSEKLFF. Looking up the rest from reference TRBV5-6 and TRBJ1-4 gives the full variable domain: DAGVTQSPTHLIKTRGQQVTLRCSPKSGHDTVSWYQQALGQGPQFIFQYYEEEERQRGNFPDRFSGHQFPNYSSELNVNALLLGDSALYLCASSRRGAGRSEKLFFGSGTQLSVL.

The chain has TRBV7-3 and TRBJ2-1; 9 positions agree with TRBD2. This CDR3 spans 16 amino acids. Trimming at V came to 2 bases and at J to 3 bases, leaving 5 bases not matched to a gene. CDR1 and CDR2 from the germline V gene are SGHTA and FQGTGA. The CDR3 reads CASSLGRGRVYNEQFF. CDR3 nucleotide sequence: TGTGCCAGCAGCTTAGGGCGCGGGAGGGTCTACAATGAGCAGTTCTTC.